This T cell receptor (beta chain) was documented in a study of blood T cell repertoires in COVID-19. The overall study: From T cells, B-cell-depleted T cells, or PBMCs came the material, which was cDNA or gDNA.

About this clone: The same CDR3 also results from other DNA sequences found in this sample.

Sequencing used immunoSEQ multiplex PCR; TCRdb keeps in-frame clones, though not all of them. The table includes roughly 500,000 clones, roughly 90% detected once. Individuals drawn from 20 to 30 US areas were about 18 to 90 years old. Assignment of participants to cohorts was predicated upon participant-reported clinical history. The clonotype comes from a middle-aged woman who had recovered from COVID-19. Specimen: PBMCs or T cells enriched from blood (not recorded which).

CDR3 bases: TGTGCCAGCTCCCCCGGGACTTCCTCCTACAATGAGCAGTTCTTC. Translated, it gives CASSPGTSSYNEQFF. The chain uses TRBV18 and TRBJ2-1, with D perhaps TRBD2 (6 bases). Germline V gene data show CDR1 as KGHSH and CDR2 as LQKENI. The CDR3 runs to 15 residues. V dropped 6 bases and J dropped 0 bases, with 12 bases sitting between them.